The clone carrying this T cell receptor (beta chain) was seen many times. This CDR3 has 14 amino acids. Germline CDR1 is ENHRY and CDR2 is SYGVKD. With 6 bases removed from V and 0 bases from J, the gap between germline ends came to 10 bases. This sample was taken from a study of identical twins. Via MiXCR, TCRdb re-called the 5' RACE reads, giving one row per CDR3 protein. The sample includes 450,000 or so distinct CDR3 sequences, approximately 14% seen only once; the top ten take approximately 0.52%. The sample also formed part of further work on yellow fever vaccine responses in identical twins.

The chain carries TRBV10-3 and TRBJ2-3, with a tentative D call TRBD1 (6 bases). The sequence came from a woman aged 18-29 years in good health. Sequencing input: CD4+ T cells sorted from blood. CDR3 bases: TGTGCCATCAGCAGGGGATCTAGCACAGATACGCAGTATTTT. Translated, it gives CAISRGSSTDTQYF.